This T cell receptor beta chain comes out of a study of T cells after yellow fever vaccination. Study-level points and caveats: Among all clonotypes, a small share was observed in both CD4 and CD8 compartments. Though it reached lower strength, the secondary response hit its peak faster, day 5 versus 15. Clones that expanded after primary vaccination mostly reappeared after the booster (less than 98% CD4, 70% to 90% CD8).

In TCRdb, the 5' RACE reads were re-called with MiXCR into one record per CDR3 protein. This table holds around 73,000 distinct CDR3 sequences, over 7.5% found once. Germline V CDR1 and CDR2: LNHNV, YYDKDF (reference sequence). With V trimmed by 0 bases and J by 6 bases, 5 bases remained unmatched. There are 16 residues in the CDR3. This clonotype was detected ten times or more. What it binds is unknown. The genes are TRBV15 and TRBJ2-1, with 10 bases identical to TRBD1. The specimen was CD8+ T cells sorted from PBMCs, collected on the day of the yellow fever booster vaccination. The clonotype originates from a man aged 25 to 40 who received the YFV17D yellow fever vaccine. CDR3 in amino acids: CATSRDGTGVLNEQFF. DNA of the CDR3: TGTGCCACCAGCAGAGATGGGACAGGGGTGCTCAATGAGCAGTTCTTC. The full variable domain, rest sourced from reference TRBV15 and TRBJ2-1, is DAMVIQNPRYQVTQFGKPVTLSCSQTLNHNVMYWYQQKSSQAPKLLFHYYDKDFNNEADTPDNFQSRRPNTSFCFLDIRSPGLGDTAMYLCATSRDGTGVLNEQFFGPGTRLTVL.